The next 24 T cell receptor beta chains were all read from a single sample in a study of T cells after yellow fever vaccination. TCRdb redid the calling of the 5' RACE reads with MiXCR, one entry per CDR3 protein. The sample has just under 600,000 distinct CDR3 sequences; about 13% are singletons. Sequenced material: PBMCs, taken on the day of the yellow fever booster vaccination. The receptors were gathered from a man aged 30 to 45 who received the YFV17D yellow fever vaccine.

This clonotype occurred a few times. This chain connects TRBV5-1 to TRBJ2-7, with 7 bases fitting TRBD2. This CDR3 is built from 13 residues. CDR1 and CDR2 from the germline V gene are SGHRS and YFSETQ. With V trimmed by 0 bases and J by 7 bases, 4 bases remained unmatched. The CDR3 sequence is CASSLVSGREQYF. CDR3 DNA: TGCGCCAGCAGCTTGGTTTCCGGGAGGGAGCAGTACTTC.

The V and J genes are TRBV5-6 and TRBJ2-1; D remains unclear. V was shortened by 4 bases and J by 0 bases, with 11 bases between the two germline ends. From germline, CDR1 is SGHDT and CDR2 YYEEEE. This CDR3 region has 15 residues. Written as DNA, the CDR3 is TGTGCCAGCAGCCGCGGTGGAAGCTCCTACAATGAGCAGTTCTTC. This codes for CASSRGGSSYNEQFF.

The chain employs TRBV20-1 and TRBJ2-5; D is unresolved. From germline, CDR1 is DFQATT and CDR2 SNEGSKA (reference sequence). There are 13 residues in the CDR3. V lost 6 bases and J 2 bases, leaving 13 bases between the germline ends. For the CDR3, the DNA is TGCAGTGCCCCTTATGGTGCACAAGAGACCCAGTACTTC. Its translation: CSAPYGAQETQYF.

This clonotype was seen a few times. This chain uses TRBV20-1 with TRBJ2-1; D remains ambiguous. Per the germline V gene, CDR1 is DFQATT and CDR2 is SNEGSKA (reference sequence). Trimming left V 6 bases short and J 0 bases short, with 12 bases between. CDR3 length: 14 residues. CDR3 amino acids: CSAPKPSSYNEQFF. CDR3 DNA: TGCAGTGCACCGAAACCGAGCTCCTACAATGAGCAGTTCTTC.

This rearrangement joins TRBV30 to TRBJ2-6; D gene unclear. Germline V lookup: CDR1 GTSNPN, CDR2 SVGIG (reference sequence). The CDR3 extends over 14 amino acids. V was clipped by 2 bases and J by 6 bases, with 11 bases between them. DNA of the CDR3: TGTGCCTGGAGTAGCCATCGGTCGGCCAACGTCCTGACTTTC. This codes for CAWSSHRSANVLTF.

The chain links TRBV20-1 to TRBJ1-5; weak D call: TRBD1 (6 bases). The CDR3 length is 16 residues. Trimming cost V 1 base and J 1 base, with 14 bases left between them. Germline V gene lookup returns CDR1 DFQATT and CDR2 SNEGSKA (reference sequence). This chain's CDR3 is CSARGWGGLSNQPQHF. CDR3 in DNA: TGCAGTGCTAGAGGCTGGGGGGGGCTGAGCAATCAGCCCCAGCATTTT.

CDR3 nucleotides: TGTGCCAGCAACGTTCCGGGAGAGAGCTCCTACAATGAGCAGTTCTTC. The encoded protein is CASNVPGESSYNEQFF. The V call is TRBV9, the J call TRBJ2-1; tentative D call: TRBD2 (6 bases). Germline V gene data show CDR1 as SGDLS and CDR2 as YYNGEE. The CDR3 is made up of 16 amino acids. V shed 6 bases and J shed 0 bases, with 16 bases lying between them.

This chain joins TRBV20-1 and TRBJ1-6, with no clear D. The CDR3 has 11 amino acids. Germline V gene lookup returns CDR1 DFQATT and CDR2 SNEGSKA (reference sequence). The V gene lost 0 bases and the J gene lost 10 bases, with 4 bases spanning the gap. The DNA of the CDR3 is TGCAGTGCTAGAGAGAACTCACCCCTCCACTTT. This gives the protein CSARENSPLHF.

This clonotype was picked up one time. This chain links TRBV20-1 with TRBJ2-1; possible D gene TRBD2, 6 bases. The germline V gene encodes CDR1 DFQATT and CDR2 SNEGSKA (reference sequence). V was cut by 6 bases and J by 3 bases, with 15 bases left in between. CDR3 length equals 14 residues. CDR3 residues: CSARNRDFYNEQFF. For the CDR3, the DNA is TGCAGTGCGAGGAACCGGGACTTCTACAATGAGCAGTTCTTC.

This clonotype was picked up a small number of times. V usage is TRBV5-1 and J usage is TRBJ2-5, with 12 bases fitting TRBD2. J lost 4 bases, V lost 0 bases, and 4 bases had no gene match. The germline gives CDR1 SGHRS, CDR2 YFSETQ. This CDR3 has 16 amino acids. CDR3 sequence: CASSLGLAGVIETQYF. The DNA of the CDR3 is TGCGCCAGCAGCTTGGGACTAGCGGGAGTAATAGAGACCCAGTACTTC.

There are many counts of this clonotype. The rearrangement links TRBV20-1 to TRBJ2-5; possible D gene TRBD1, 6 bases. The germline V gene has CDR1 DFQATT and CDR2 SNEGSKA (reference sequence). The CDR3 length is 12 residues. Trimming took off 2 bases at V and 5 bases at J, with 9 bases between the two ends. CDR3 region: CSARRGQETQYF. In DNA form, the CDR3 reads TGCAGTGCTAGAAGAGGACAGGAGACCCAGTACTTC.

The V and J genes are TRBV20-1 and TRBJ2-5, with 12 bases identical to TRBD2. Germline CDR1 is DFQATT and CDR2 is SNEGSKA (reference sequence). With V trimmed by 0 bases and J by 4 bases, 9 bases remained unmatched. CDR3 length equals 17 residues. CDR3 sequence: CSARDAAASGRVETQYF. As DNA, the CDR3 is TGCAGTGCTAGAGATGCGGCGGCTAGCGGGAGGGTAGAGACCCAGTACTTC.

This clonotype was observed at least ten times. The rearrangement joins TRBV7-2 to TRBJ2-3; D unclear. The CDR3 length is 14 residues. CDR1 is SGHTA and CDR2 is FQGNSA in the germline V gene. Trimming took 2 bases from V and 2 from J, leaving 8 bases between them. The CDR3 bases are TGTGCCAGCAGCTTATTTCCGGCCACAGATACGCAGTATTTT. It specifies CASSLFPATDTQYF.

This clonotype has a handful of counts. The rearrangement links TRBV20-1 to TRBJ2-1; 8 bases are a match to TRBD2. The V segment lost 6 bases and the J segment 0 bases; nucleotides outside the gene matches: 10. The CDR3 length is 16 residues. CDR1 is DFQATT and CDR2 is SNEGSKA in the germline V gene (reference sequence). The CDR3 loop reads CSATGTRRPSYNEQFF. The CDR3 DNA follows: TGCAGTGCGACCGGGACTAGAAGACCCTCCTACAATGAGCAGTTCTTC.

CDR3 nucleotide sequence: TGTGCCAGCAGCGCCCGCCGGGCTAGCGGGAGGGCCGTTGAGCAGTTCTTC. This sequence encodes CASSARRASGRAVEQFF. The chain couples TRBV5-8 to TRBJ2-1; 12 bases fit TRBD2. This CDR3 is 17 amino acids long. With V trimmed by 4 bases and J by 9 bases, 14 bases remained unmatched. Germline V CDR1 and CDR2: SGHTS, YDEGEE.

V and J are TRBV4-3 and TRBJ2-1; 8 bases align to TRBD1. The germline gives CDR1 LGHNA, CDR2 YSLEER. Trimming cost V 5 bases and J 0 bases; bases outside gene matches: 6. The CDR3 consists of 16 residues. The CDR3 coding sequence is TGCGCCAGCAGCGTGCACAGGGGGAGCTCCTACAATGAGCAGTTCTTC. It is translated as CASSVHRGSSYNEQFF.

The V gene is TRBV21-1, the J gene TRBJ2-7; TRBD2 is the table's D call and was not checked against the DNA. TRBV21-1 is a pseudogene locus. There are 16 residues in the CDR3. Here the CDR3 reads CASSKVGSLVGYEQYF. DNA for the CDR3: TGTGCCAGCAGCAAAGTGGGGTCACTAGTTGGGTACGAGCAGTACTTC.

The chain combines TRBV23-1 with TRBJ2-5, with D possibly matching TRBD1 (5 bases). TRBV23-1 belongs to the ORF category, with a function that is uncertain. The CDR3 covers 16 residues. The germline V and J ends were trimmed by 3 bases and 4 bases, with 18 bases remaining between them. CDR3 sequence (DNA): TGCGCCAGCAGTCAGCATTCAGGGATGATGGGAGAGACCCAGTACTTC. Its protein product is CASSQHSGMMGETQYF.

This clonotype was picked up a small number of times. The V and J genes are TRBV6-2 or TRBV6-3 and TRBJ2-1; D gene unclear. CDR1 is MNHEY, CDR2 SVGEGT, per germline. Trimming left V 5 bases short and J 8 bases short, with 7 bases between. CDR3 length: 11 amino acids. CDR3 in amino acids: CASSTRDEQFF. CDR3 DNA: TGTGCCAGCAGTACAAGAGATGAGCAGTTCTTC.

There are a few counts of this clonotype. The chain has TRBV5-8 and TRBJ1-2; the D gene is possibly TRBD1 (6 bases). The CDR3 covers 13 residues. CDR1 SGHTS and CDR2 YDEGEE come from the germline V gene. Trimming removed 4 bases at V and 6 bases at J, with 13 bases between. This CDR3 reads CASSLPGAHGYTF. CDR3 DNA: TGTGCCAGCAGCCTCCCAGGGGCCCATGGCTACACCTTC. Supplemented by reference TRBV5-8 and TRBJ1-2, the full variable domain reads EAGVTQSPTHLIKTRGQQATLRCSPISGHTSVYWYQQALGLGLQFLLWYDEGEERNRGNFPPRFSGRQFPNYSSELNVNALELEDSALYLCASSLPGAHGYTFGSGTRLTVV.

This clonotype was detected a few times. The chain is built from TRBV3-1 and TRBJ2-3; 7 nucleotides line up with TRBD2. CDR1 LGHDT and CDR2 YNNKEL come from the germline V gene (reference sequence). The CDR3 loop spans 17 amino acids. Losses at the gene ends were 1 base for V and 2 bases for J; bases not matched to a gene: 9. The CDR3: CASSQGSTGGVTDTQYF. The DNA of the CDR3 is TGTGCCAGCAGCCAAGGGTCAACGGGAGGCGTCACAGATACGCAGTATTTT.

The rearrangement uses TRBV30 and TRBJ2-7, with a tentative D call TRBD2 (7 bases). The CDR3 has 12 residues. In germline, CDR1 is GTSNPN, CDR2 SVGIG (reference sequence). V gave up 3 bases and J gave up 2 bases, with 8 bases separating them. CDR3 residues: CAWRGGPYEQYF. The CDR3 coding sequence is TGTGCCTGGAGGGGGGGGCCCTACGAGCAGTACTTC. The full variable domain, with the rest looked up from reference TRBV30 and TRBJ2-7, is SQTIHQWPATLVQPVGSPLSLECTVEGTSNPNLYWYRQAAGRGLQLLFYSVGIGQISSEVPQNLSASRPQDRQFILSSKKLLLSDSGFYLCAWRGGPYEQYFGPGTRLTVT.

This clonotype occurred a few times. V and J are TRBV20-1 and TRBJ1-1; TRBD1 might be the D (6 bases). The CDR3 is made up of 14 amino acids. Germline CDR1 and CDR2: DFQATT and SNEGSKA (reference sequence). The V and J ends lost 2 bases and 4 bases respectively, with 14 bases between them. The CDR3 DNA is TGCAGTGCTAGAATGGGGGGCCCCGCCACTGAAGCTTTCTTT. This encodes CSARMGGPATEAFF.

There are a few counts of this clonotype. This rearrangement joins TRBV19 to TRBJ2-1; D remains ambiguous. Germline loops: CDR1 LNHDA, CDR2 SQIVND (reference sequence). The V end was cut by 3 bases, the J end by 8 bases, with 17 bases between. This CDR3 contains 15 residues. DNA of the CDR3: TGTGCCAGTAGTATCGACGGCTTCGGCATGTATGAGCAGTTCTTC. Translation gives CASSIDGFGMYEQFF.